Presented here are 4 T cell receptor beta chains from one specimen sequenced in a study of OX40 agonist ivuxolimab in advanced cancers. TCRdb's copy holds only in-frame clones and misses some; the assay was immunoSEQ multiplex PCR. Found here are 7,000 to 9,500 clones, roughly 87% of them singletons; the top ten hold 25% to 30%. The sequenced sample was CD4+ or CD8+ T cells sorted from blood, obtained in a trial of the OX40 agonist ivuxolimab. These receptor sequences come from an adult with an advanced solid tumor such as melanoma, head and neck, liver or kidney cancer.

The V call is TRBV6-6, the J call TRBJ1-2; D is unclear. This CDR3 is built from 14 residues. CDR1 MNHNY and CDR2 SVGAGI come from the germline V gene (reference sequence). With 1 base removed from V and 5 bases from J, the gap between germline ends came to 11 bases. The CDR3 is CASSYYGVGYGYTF. In DNA, the CDR3 is TGTGCCAGCAGTTACTACGGGGTCGGGTATGGCTACACCTTC.

The V call is TRBV6-5, the J call TRBJ1-1; 11 nucleotides line up with TRBD1. The CDR3 totals 14 residues. With 5 bases clipped from V and 5 bases from J, the junction kept 4 bases outside the gene matches. The germline gives CDR1 MNHEY, CDR2 SVGAGI. In DNA form, the CDR3 reads TGTGCCAGCAGTCGGGGACAGGGGGAAACTGAAGCTTTCTTT. Its protein product is CASSRGQGETEAFF.

The CDR3 DNA is TGTGCCAGCAGCCCTAGCGGGTCGTTCTACAATGAGCAGTTCTTC. Translation: CASSPSGSFYNEQFF. The gene calls are TRBV11-2 and TRBJ2-1, with 8 bases identical to TRBD2. The J segment lost 3 bases and the V segment lost 5 bases, leaving 6 bases of the junction unmatched. Germline-derived CDR1 and CDR2 are SGHAT and FQNNGV. The CDR3 is made up of 15 amino acids. Full variable domain (outside the CDR3, taken from reference TRBV11-2 and TRBJ2-1): EAGVAQSPRYKIIEKRQSVAFWCNPISGHATLYWYQQILGQGPKLLIQFQNNGVVDDSQLPKDRFSAERLKGVDSTLKIQPAKLEDSAVYLCASSPSGSFYNEQFFGPGTRLTVL.

The table lists this clone with a count of one. The chain uses TRBV7-2 and TRBJ2-1, with 9 bases lining up with TRBD2. Germline lookup yields CDR1 SGHTA and CDR2 FQGNSA. V shed 1 base and J 2 bases; nucleotides not matched to a gene: 6. This CDR3 region has 17 residues. The CDR3 bases are TGTGCCAGCAGCTTAGTAGCAGCGGGAGGCCCCTACAATGAGCAGTTCTTC. As protein: CASSLVAAGGPYNEQFF. Looking up the rest from reference TRBV7-2 and TRBJ2-1 gives the full variable domain: GAGVSQSPSNKVTEKGKDVELRCDPISGHTALYWYRQSLGQGLEFLIYFQGNSAPDKSGLPSDRFSAERTGGSVSTLTIQRTQQEDSAVYLCASSLVAAGGPYNEQFFGPGTRLTVL.